This note documents a single T cell receptor beta chain sequence. Methods used by the authors: Reference gene primers were amplified, and this amplification served to estimate nucleated cell counts. Generated by immunoSEQ multiplex PCR, the TCRdb table keeps only in-frame clones and is missing some. V, J and clone size were drawn from that table, and D and trimming were deduced from the DNA. The sample includes about 200,000 clones, roughly 80% seen only once; the top ten take about 8.3%. The germline V and J ends were trimmed by 2 bases and 2 bases, with 8 bases remaining between them. Per germline, CDR1 SGHTA and CDR2 FQGTGA. This CDR3 region has 14 residues. The data belong to a study of blood T cell repertoires in COVID-19. Looking at the study overall: Sample material is recorded as cDNA or gDNA derived from T cells, B-cell-depleted T cells, or PBMCs.

Recruited during active infection, patients (from Seattle) were subsequently followed longitudinally. The receptor's source is a woman aged 80 or over with COVID-19, enrolled during active disease. The V gene is TRBV7-3, the J gene TRBJ2-3; D not certain. Sequenced sample: peripheral blood. The CDR3 spells CASSLARDTDTQYF. CDR3 nucleotides: TGTGCCAGCAGCTTAGCTCGAGACACAGATACGCAGTATTTT.